Each of the 2 T cell receptor beta chains below was sequenced from the same sample in a study of blood T cell repertoires in COVID-19. The repertoire was sequenced with immunoSEQ multiplex PCR; TCRdb's copy has only in-frame clones and lacks some. The sample lists 150,000 to 200,000 clones; about four fifths were seen once. Material for sequencing was PBMCs or T cells enriched from blood (not recorded which). The receptors derive from a woman in her fifties or sixties who had recovered from COVID-19.

A single count supports this clone. J is TRBJ2-7 and V is TRBV2; D is unclear. Trimming pared 4 bases from V and 6 bases from J, leaving 4 bases between. CDR3 length: 10 residues. Germline-derived CDR1 and CDR2 are SNHLY and FYNNEI. Here the CDR3 reads CASSVVEQYF. The CDR3 nucleotides read TGTGCCAGCAGTGTAGTCGAGCAGTACTTC.

The J gene is TRBJ1-2, the V gene TRBV28; D gene ambiguous. With 4 bases removed from V and 4 bases from J, the gap between germline ends came to 4 bases. The CDR3 has 11 residues. Germline CDR1 and CDR2: MDHEN and SYDVKM. DNA for the CDR3: TGTGCCAGCAGTTATAGCTATGGCTACACCTTC. Its protein product is CASSYSYGYTF.